This T cell receptor beta chain appears in the sequencing data of a study of T cells in Graves' hyperthyroidism and ophthalmopathy. V lost 3 bases, J lost 1 base, and 5 bases lay in between. Germline values: CDR1 WNHNN, CDR2 SYGVQD (reference sequence). This CDR3 has 13 residues. This clonotype was recorded only once. Its specificity is not known. RNA transcripts yielded amplified TCR beta CDR3 regions. RT-PCR in the first round (using the HTBI primer set) targeted the TCR CDR3. TCRdb redid the calling of the multiplex PCR reads with MiXCR, one entry per CDR3 protein. The sample includes around 35,000 distinct CDR3 sequences, around 50% of them seen just once. Study-wide results and limits: Stable hyperthyroidism was separated from ophthalmopathy by a model based on 13 V-J features. Most thyroid clonotypes expanded above 0.001 appeared in blood too.

This chain links TRBV10-1 with TRBJ2-3; D ambiguous. Sequences were obtained from blood. This TCR derives from a woman aged 40 to 50 with Graves' ophthalmopathy. Here the CDR3 DNA reads TGCGCCAGCAGTGATATCGGCACAGATACGCAGTATTTT. It translates to CASSDIGTDTQYF.